This T cell receptor beta chain was profiled in a study of early T cells in non-severe SARS-CoV-2 infection. On the study more broadly: Sequencing used unsorted whole-blood bulk RNA, so chains lack pairing. Study-wide results and caveats: Anti-spike CD8 specificities were favored by VDJdb matching, whose results missed private and CD4 specificities.

Attachment of unique molecular identifiers was made to individual cDNA molecules. Using its own MiXCR run on the 5' RACE reads, TCRdb lists one record per CDR3 protein. The sample has roughly 51,000 distinct CDR3 sequences, 11% seen once. As regards this clonotype: Antigen specificity is unknown.

The CDR3 totals 15 residues. Trimming at V came to 4 bases and at J to 3 bases, leaving 4 bases not matched to a gene. Germline CDR1 reads SGHNT; CDR2 reads YYREEE (reference sequence). Material: whole blood. The chain recombines TRBV5-4 with TRBJ2-6; 7 bases align to TRBD1. The clonotype was recovered from an adult who was a healthcare worker with PCR-confirmed SARS-CoV-2 infection or an uninfected control (not recorded which). The CDR3 region is CASSPDRDGANVLTF. The CDR3 region has the DNA TGTGCCAGCAGCCCTGACAGGGATGGGGCCAACGTCCTGACTTTC.